The clone carrying this T cell receptor (beta chain) was found a few times. Its antigen is not identified. The sample belongs to a study of cytomegalovirus exposure and HLA in healthy donors. Turning to the study itself: The Caucasian-associated ancestry cluster held more than 80% of approximately 400 genotyped donors. Regarding the study as a whole: Researchers reported from a later analysis that most CMV-associated TCR beta chains appeared HLA-restricted.

The CDR3 totals 13 residues. Germline-derived CDR1 and CDR2 are SGHTA and FQGNSA. The V and J ends lost 5 bases and 5 bases respectively, with 12 bases between them. Researchers ran the PCR with 60 Vbeta and 13 Jbeta primers. This table comes from immunoSEQ multiplex PCR, and its TCRdb copy is limited to in-frame clones, with some not included. The data show under 200,000 clones, roughly 79% seen once. Sequencing was carried out using PBMCs. The clonotype was recovered from a man aged 50-59 years in good health and CMV-seropositive. The V gene is TRBV7-2, the J gene TRBJ2-5; D may be TRBD1 (7 bases). CDR3 loop: CASSLPGGETQYF. The CDR3 DNA sequence: TGTGCCAGCAGCCTTCCAGGGGGGGAGACCCAGTACTTC.